This TCR beta chain was profiled in a study of cytomegalovirus exposure and HLA in healthy donors. Study observations and caveats: It was reportedly the case that the classifier diagnosed cytomegalovirus status with high specificity and sensitivity. An analysis that was carried out later associated 16,951 TCR beta sequences with HLA alleles at 0.05 false discovery rate.

With 60 Vbeta and 13 Jbeta primers, the PCR was carried out. TCRdb keeps only in-frame clones here, not all; method: immunoSEQ multiplex PCR. The table lists about 180,000 clones, just under 80% of them singletons. Healthy bone marrow donors made up the donors. Likely unrecorded immune exposures existed in these nominally healthy donors. V gave up 7 bases and J gave up 3 bases; unmatched junction bases: 2. Germline CDR1 and CDR2: SNHLY and FYNNEI. CDR3 length equals 12 residues. Comments on this clone: Its antigen is still unknown.

The V call is TRBV2, the J call TRBJ2-7; 8 nucleotides line up with TRBD1. This clonotype was obtained from a woman aged 45-65 years in good health and CMV-seropositive. Material for sequencing was PBMCs. This CDR3 is CASTDRVYEQYF. As DNA, the CDR3 is TGTGCCAGCACGGACAGGGTCTACGAGCAGTACTTC.